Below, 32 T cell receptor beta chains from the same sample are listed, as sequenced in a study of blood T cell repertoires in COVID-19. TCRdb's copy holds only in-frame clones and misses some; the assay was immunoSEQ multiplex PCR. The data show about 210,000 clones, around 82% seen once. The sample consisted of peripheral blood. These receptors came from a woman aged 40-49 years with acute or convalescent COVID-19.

In DNA, the CDR3 is TGTGCCAGCAGCTTGGCCCGGAGGGGCACTGAAGCTTTCTTT. This encodes CASSLARRGTEAFF. This chain links TRBV5-8 with TRBJ1-1, with D tentatively TRBD1 (5 bases). CDR3 length: 14 residues. The germline gives CDR1 SGHTS, CDR2 YDEGEE. Trimming stripped 0 bases from V and 4 bases from J, with 10 bases between.

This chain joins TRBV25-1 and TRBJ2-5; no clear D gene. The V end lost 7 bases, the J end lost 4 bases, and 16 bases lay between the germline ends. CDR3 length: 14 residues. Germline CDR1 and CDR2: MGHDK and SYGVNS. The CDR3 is CASTEEPALETQYF. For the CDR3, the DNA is TGTGCCAGCACCGAGGAGCCGGCCCTAGAGACCCAGTACTTC.

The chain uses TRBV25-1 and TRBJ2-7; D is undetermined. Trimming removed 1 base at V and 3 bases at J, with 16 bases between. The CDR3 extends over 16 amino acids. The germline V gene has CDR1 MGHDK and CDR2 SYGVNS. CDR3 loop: CASSEFRTYFLYEQYF. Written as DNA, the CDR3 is TGTGCCAGCAGTGAATTTCGAACTTATTTCCTCTACGAGCAGTACTTC.

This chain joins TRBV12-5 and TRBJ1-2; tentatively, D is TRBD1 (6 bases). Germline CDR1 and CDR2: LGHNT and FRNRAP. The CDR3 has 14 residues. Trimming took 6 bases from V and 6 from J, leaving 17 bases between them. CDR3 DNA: TGTGCTAGTGGATCCGGGACACCTTGGAATGGCTACACCTTC. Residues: CASGSGTPWNGYTF.

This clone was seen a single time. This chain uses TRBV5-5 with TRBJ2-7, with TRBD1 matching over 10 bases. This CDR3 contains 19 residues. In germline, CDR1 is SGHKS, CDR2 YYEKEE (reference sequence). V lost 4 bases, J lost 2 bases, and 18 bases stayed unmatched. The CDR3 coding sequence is TGTGCCAGCAGCGGGACCGGGACAGGGGCCCTCATCGCCGCCTACGAGCAGTACTTC. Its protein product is CASSGTGTGALIAAYEQYF. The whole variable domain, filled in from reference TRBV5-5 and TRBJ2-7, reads DAGVTQSPTHLIKTRGQQVTLRCSPISGHKSVSWYQQVLGQGPQFIFQYYEKEERGRGNFPDRFSARQFPNYSSELNVNALLLGDSALYLCASSGTGTGALIAAYEQYFGPGTRLTVT.

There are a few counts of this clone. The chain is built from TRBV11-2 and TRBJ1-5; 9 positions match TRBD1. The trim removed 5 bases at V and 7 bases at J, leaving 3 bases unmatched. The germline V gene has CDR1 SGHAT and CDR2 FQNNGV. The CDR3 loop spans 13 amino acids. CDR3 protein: CASSATGGQPQHF. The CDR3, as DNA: TGTGCCAGCAGCGCGACAGGGGGACAGCCCCAGCATTTT.

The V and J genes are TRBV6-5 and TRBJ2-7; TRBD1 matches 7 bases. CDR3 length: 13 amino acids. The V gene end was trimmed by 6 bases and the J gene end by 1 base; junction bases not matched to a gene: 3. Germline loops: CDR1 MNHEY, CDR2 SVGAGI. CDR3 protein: CASRMTGSYEQYF. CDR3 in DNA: TGTGCCAGCAGGATGACAGGGTCCTACGAGCAGTACTTC.

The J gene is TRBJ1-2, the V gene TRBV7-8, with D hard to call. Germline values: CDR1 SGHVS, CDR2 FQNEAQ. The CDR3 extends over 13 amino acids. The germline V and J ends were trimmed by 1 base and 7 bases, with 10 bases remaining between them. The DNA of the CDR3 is TGTGCCAGCAGCTTAGGGGGAGGAAGTGGCTACACCTTC. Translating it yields CASSLGGGSGYTF.

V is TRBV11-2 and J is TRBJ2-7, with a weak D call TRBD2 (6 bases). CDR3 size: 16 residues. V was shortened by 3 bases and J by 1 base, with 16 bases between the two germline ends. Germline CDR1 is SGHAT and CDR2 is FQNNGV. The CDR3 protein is CASSLEGSQTSYEQYF. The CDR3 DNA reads TGTGCCAGCAGCTTGGAGGGTTCTCAAACGTCCTACGAGCAGTACTTC.

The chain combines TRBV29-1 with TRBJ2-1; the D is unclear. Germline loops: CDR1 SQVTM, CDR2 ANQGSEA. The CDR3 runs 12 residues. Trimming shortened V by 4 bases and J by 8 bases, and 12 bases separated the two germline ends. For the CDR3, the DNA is TGCAGCGTTGTTCTAGGCTCCCATGAGCAGTTCTTC. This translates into CSVVLGSHEQFF.

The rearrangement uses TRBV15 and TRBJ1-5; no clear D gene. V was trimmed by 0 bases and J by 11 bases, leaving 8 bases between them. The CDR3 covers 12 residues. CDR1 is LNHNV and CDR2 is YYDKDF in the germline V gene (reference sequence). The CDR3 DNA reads TGTGCCACCAGCAGAGATACCCAGGCCCAGCATTTT. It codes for CATSRDTQAQHF.

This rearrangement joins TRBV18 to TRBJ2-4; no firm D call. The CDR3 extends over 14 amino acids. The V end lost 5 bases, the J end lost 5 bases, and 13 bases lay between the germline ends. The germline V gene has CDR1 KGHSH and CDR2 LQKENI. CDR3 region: CASSSAASQNIQYF. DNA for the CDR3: TGTGCCAGCTCATCGGCGGCCAGCCAAAACATTCAGTACTTC.

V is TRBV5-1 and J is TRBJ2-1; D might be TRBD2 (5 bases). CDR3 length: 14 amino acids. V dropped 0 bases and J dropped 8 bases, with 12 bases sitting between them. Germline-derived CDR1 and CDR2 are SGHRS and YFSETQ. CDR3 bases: TGCGCCAGCAGCTTGGCGGGGTCATTCGATGAGCAGTTCTTC. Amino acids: CASSLAGSFDEQFF.

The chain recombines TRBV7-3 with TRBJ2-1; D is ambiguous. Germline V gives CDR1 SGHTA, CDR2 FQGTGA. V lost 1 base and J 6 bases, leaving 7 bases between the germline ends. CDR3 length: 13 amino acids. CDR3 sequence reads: CASSLINGNEQFF. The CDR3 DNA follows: TGTGCCAGCAGCTTAATAAACGGCAATGAGCAGTTCTTC.

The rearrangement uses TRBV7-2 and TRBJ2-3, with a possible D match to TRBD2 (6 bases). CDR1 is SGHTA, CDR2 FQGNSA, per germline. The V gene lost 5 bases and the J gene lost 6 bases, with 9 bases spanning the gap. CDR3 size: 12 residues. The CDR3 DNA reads TGTGCCAGCAGCCCGACTAGTGATACGCAGTATTTT. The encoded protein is CASSPTSDTQYF.

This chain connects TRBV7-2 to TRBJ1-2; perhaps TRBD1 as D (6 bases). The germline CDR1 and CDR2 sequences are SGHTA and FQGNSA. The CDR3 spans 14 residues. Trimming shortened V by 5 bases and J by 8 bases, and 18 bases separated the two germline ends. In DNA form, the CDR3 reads TGTGCCAGCAGCCCATGGGGGCCGTTGGAGGGCTACACCTTC. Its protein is CASSPWGPLEGYTF.

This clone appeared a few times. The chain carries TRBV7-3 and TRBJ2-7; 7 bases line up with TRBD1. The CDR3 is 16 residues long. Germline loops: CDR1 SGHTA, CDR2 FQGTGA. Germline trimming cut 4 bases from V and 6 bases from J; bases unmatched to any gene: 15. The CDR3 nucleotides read TGTGCCAGCAGCTCCCTCATGAGGGGGCAAGGGGTCGAGCAGTACTTC. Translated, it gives CASSSLMRGQGVEQYF.

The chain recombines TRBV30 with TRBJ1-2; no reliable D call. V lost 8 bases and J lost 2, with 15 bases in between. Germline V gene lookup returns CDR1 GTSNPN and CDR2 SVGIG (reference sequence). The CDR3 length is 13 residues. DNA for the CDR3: TGTGCCGGGCGAGCCGGAAAAAACTATGGCTACACCTTC. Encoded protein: CAGRAGKNYGYTF.

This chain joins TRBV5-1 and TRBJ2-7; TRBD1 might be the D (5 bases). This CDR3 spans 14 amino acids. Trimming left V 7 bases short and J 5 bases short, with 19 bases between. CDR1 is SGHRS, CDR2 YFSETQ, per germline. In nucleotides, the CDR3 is TGCGCCAGCGGCCTCACATCTGTAGGGGACGAGCAGTACTTC. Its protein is CASGLTSVGDEQYF.

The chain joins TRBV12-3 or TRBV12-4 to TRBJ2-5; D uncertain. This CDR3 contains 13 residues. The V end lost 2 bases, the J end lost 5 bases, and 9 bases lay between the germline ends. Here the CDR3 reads CASSLNFVETQYF. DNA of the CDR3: TGTGCCAGCAGTTTAAACTTTGTGGAGACCCAGTACTTC.

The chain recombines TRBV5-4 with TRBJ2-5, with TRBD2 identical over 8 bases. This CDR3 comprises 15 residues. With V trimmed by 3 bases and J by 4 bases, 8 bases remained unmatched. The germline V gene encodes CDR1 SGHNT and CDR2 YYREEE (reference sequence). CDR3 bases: TGTGCCAGCAGCTCTTCCGGGACTAGGGGAGAGACCCAGTACTTC. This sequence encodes CASSSSGTRGETQYF.

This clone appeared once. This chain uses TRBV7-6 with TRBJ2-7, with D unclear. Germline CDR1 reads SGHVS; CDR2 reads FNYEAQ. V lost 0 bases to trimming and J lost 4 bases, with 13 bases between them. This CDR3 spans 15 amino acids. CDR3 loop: CASSLASDIGYEQYF. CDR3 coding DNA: TGTGCCAGCAGCTTAGCCTCAGACATTGGTTACGAGCAGTACTTC.

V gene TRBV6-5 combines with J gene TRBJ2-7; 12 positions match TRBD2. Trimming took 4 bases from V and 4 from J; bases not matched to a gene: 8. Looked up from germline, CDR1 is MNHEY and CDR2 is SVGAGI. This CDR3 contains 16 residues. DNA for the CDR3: TGTGCCAGCAGTTCCCAGACTAGCGGGAGTCGATACGAGCAGTACTTC. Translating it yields CASSSQTSGSRYEQYF.

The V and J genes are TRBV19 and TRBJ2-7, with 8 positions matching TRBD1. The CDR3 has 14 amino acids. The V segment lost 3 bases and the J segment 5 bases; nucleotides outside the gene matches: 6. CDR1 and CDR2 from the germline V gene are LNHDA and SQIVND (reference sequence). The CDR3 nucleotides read TGTGCCAGTAGTATTATAGGACAGGGTAACGAGCAGTACTTC. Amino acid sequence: CASSIIGQGNEQYF.

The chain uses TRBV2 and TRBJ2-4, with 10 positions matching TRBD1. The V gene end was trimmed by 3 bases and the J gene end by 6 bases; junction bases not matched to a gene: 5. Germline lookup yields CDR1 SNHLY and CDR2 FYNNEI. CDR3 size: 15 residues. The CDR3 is CASSEMDRGLNIQYF. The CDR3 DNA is TGTGCCAGCAGTGAGATGGACAGGGGGTTAAACATTCAGTACTTC.

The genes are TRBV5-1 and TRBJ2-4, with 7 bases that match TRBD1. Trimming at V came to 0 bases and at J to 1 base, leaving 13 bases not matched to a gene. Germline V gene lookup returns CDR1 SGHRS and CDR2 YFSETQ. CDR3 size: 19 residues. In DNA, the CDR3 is TGCGCCAGCAGCTTGGCCCTACTTACAGGGGTAGGGGCCAAAAACATTCAGTACTTC. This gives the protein CASSLALLTGVGAKNIQYF.

The CDR3 sequence is CASSLNTGLYGYTF. Here the CDR3 DNA reads TGCGCCAGCAGCTTGAATACAGGGCTCTATGGCTACACCTTC. The chain combines TRBV5-1 with TRBJ1-2; D is possibly TRBD1 (6 bases). The germline V and J ends were trimmed by 1 base and 4 bases, with 11 bases remaining between them. The CDR3 runs 14 residues. Germline CDR1 and CDR2: SGHRS and YFSETQ.

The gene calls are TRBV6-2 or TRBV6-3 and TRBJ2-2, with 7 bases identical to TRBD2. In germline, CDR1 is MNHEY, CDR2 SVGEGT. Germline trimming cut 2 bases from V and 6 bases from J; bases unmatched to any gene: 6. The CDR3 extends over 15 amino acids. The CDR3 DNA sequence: TGTGCCAGCAGTTACAGCGGGGTAGGGCCCGGGGAGCTGTTTTTT. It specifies CASSYSGVGPGELFF.

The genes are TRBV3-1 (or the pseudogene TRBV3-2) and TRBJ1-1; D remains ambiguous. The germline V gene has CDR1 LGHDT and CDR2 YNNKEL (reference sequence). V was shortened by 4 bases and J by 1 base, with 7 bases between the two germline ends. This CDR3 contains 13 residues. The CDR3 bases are TGTGCCAGCAGCCGGCGGGAGAACACTGAAGCTTTCTTT. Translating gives CASSRRENTEAFF.

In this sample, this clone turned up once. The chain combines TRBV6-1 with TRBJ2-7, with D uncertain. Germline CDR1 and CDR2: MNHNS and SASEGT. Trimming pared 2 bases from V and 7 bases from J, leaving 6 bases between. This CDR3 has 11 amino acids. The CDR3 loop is CASSEFREQYF. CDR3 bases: TGTGCCAGCAGTGAATTCCGGGAGCAGTACTTC.

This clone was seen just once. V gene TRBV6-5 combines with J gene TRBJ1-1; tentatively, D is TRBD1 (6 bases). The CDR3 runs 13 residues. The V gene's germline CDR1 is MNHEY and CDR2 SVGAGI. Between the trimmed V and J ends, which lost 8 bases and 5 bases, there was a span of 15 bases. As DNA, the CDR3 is TGTGCCAGCGGGGCAGGGAGGGGGACTGAAGCTTTCTTT. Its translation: CASGAGRGTEAFF.

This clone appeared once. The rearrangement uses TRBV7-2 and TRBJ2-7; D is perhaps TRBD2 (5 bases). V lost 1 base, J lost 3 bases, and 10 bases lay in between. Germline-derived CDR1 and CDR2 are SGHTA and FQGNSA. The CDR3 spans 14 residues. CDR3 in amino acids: CASSLGGSVYEQYF. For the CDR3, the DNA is TGTGCCAGCAGCTTAGGAGGGAGTGTCTACGAGCAGTACTTC.